The next 9 T cell receptor beta chains were all read from a single sample in a study of OX40 agonist ivuxolimab in advanced cancers. Only in-frame clones appear in the TCRdb table, and some are missing; sequencing was by immunoSEQ multiplex PCR. The repertoire holds 65,000 to 95,000 clones, with over 75% as singletons. The sample consisted of CD4+ or CD8+ T cells sorted from blood, taken in a trial of the OX40 agonist ivuxolimab. The receptors originated from an adult with an advanced solid tumor such as melanoma, head and neck, liver or kidney cancer.

This clone was seen only a few times. This sequence joins TRBV6-5 and TRBJ1-4; D remains unclear. V lost 4 bases, J lost 4 bases, and 10 bases lay in between. CDR1 is MNHEY, CDR2 SVGAGI, per germline. The CDR3 covers 14 residues. CDR3 sequence reads: CASSFGQFNEKLFF. CDR3 nucleotide sequence: TGTGCCAGCAGTTTCGGGCAGTTTAATGAAAAACTGTTTTTT.

The chain has TRBV7-3 and TRBJ1-2; D uncertain. V gave up 4 bases and J gave up 8 bases, with 20 bases separating them. Germline CDR1 SGHTA, CDR2 FQGTGA. The CDR3 has 15 residues. CDR3 amino acids: CASSSRGGQARGYTF. Written as DNA, the CDR3 is TGTGCCAGCAGCTCACGGGGTGGGCAGGCGAGAGGCTACACCTTC.

This chain uses TRBV6-5 with TRBJ2-3; 10 nucleotides agree with TRBD2. The germline CDR1 and CDR2 sequences are MNHEY and SVGAGI. The CDR3 extends over 14 amino acids. V trimming: 6 bases; J trimming: 9 bases; junction bases outside the gene matches: 9. CDR3 DNA sequence: TGTGCCAGCAGCCCATTACTAGCGGGACTAACGCAGTATTTT. Translating gives CASSPLLAGLTQYF.

The chain is built from TRBV5-4 and TRBJ1-4, with D hard to call. V was pared by 4 bases and J by 0 bases, with 7 bases between. Per the germline V gene, CDR1 is SGHNT and CDR2 is YYREEE (reference sequence). CDR3 length equals 14 residues. DNA of the CDR3: TGTGCCAGCAGCACGGAGGCAACTAATGAAAAACTGTTTTTT. This codes for CASSTEATNEKLFF. The whole variable domain, remainder taken from reference TRBV5-4 and TRBJ1-4, is ETGVTQSPTHLIKTRGQQVTLRCSSQSGHNTVSWYQQALGQGPQFIFQYYREEENGRGNFPPRFSGLQFPNYSSELNVNALELDDSALYLCASSTEATNEKLFFGSGTQLSVL.

A single count supports this clone. CDR3 bases: TGTGCCAGTAGTAAAGGGACACCGAACACTGAAGCTTTCTTT. Translation: CASSKGTPNTEAFF. J is TRBJ1-1 and V is TRBV19, with D perhaps TRBD1 (6 bases). Trimming took 4 bases from V and 1 from J, leaving 10 bases between them. This CDR3 has 14 amino acids. Looked up from germline, CDR1 is LNHDA and CDR2 is SQIVND (reference sequence).

The V call is TRBV5-1, the J call TRBJ2-3; 8 nucleotides line up with TRBD1. Trimming cost V 3 bases and J 2 bases; bases outside gene matches: 8. The length of the CDR3 is 16 residues. Germline CDR1 is SGHRS and CDR2 is YFSETQ. The CDR3 sequence is CASSSGQGWDTDTQYF. The CDR3 DNA sequence: TGCGCCAGCAGCTCCGGACAGGGATGGGACACAGATACGCAGTATTTT.

The chain recombines TRBV19 with TRBJ2-1; 8 bases fit TRBD2. The V and J ends lost 5 bases and 9 bases, in that order; junction bases with no gene match: 9. Germline-derived CDR1 and CDR2 are LNHDA and SQIVND (reference sequence). CDR3 size: 14 residues. This chain's CDR3 is CASSSAGDASEQFF. DNA for the CDR3: TGTGCCAGTAGTTCAGCGGGGGACGCTTCTGAGCAGTTCTTC.

The V and J genes are TRBV5-8 and TRBJ1-3, with D unresolved. This CDR3 has 16 residues. Germline V gene data show CDR1 as SGHTS and CDR2 as YDEGEE. V was clipped by 0 bases and J by 0 bases, with 10 bases between them. The CDR3 spells CASSLGFTYSGNTIYF. The CDR3 DNA reads as TGTGCCAGCAGCTTGGGTTTTACTTACTCTGGAAACACCATATATTTT.

The V gene is TRBV5-4, the J gene TRBJ2-5; D perhaps matches TRBD2 (6 bases). Germline V CDR1 and CDR2: SGHNT, YYREEE (reference sequence). V was trimmed by 1 base and J by 1 base, leaving 8 bases between them. This CDR3 has 14 amino acids. The CDR3 sequence: CASSLWDSQETQYF. Here the CDR3 DNA reads TGTGCCAGCAGCTTGTGGGACTCCCAAGAGACCCAGTACTTC. The variable domain in full, with the rest retrieved from reference TRBV5-4 and TRBJ2-5, is ETGVTQSPTHLIKTRGQQVTLRCSSQSGHNTVSWYQQALGQGPQFIFQYYREEENGRGNFPPRFSGLQFPNYSSELNVNALELDDSALYLCASSLWDSQETQYFGPGTRLLVL.